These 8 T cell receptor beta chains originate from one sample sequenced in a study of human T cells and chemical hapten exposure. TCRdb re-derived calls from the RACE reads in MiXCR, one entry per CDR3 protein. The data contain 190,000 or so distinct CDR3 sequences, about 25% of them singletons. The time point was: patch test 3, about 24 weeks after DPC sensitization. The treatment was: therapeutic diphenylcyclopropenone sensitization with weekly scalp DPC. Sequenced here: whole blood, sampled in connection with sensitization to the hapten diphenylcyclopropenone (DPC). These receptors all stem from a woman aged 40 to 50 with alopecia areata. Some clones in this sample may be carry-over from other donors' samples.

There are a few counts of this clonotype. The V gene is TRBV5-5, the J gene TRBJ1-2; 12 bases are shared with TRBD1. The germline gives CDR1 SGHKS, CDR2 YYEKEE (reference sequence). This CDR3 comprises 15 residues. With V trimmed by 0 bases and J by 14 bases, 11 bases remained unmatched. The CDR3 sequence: CASSLAPGQGAAWTF. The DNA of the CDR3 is TGTGCCAGCAGCTTGGCTCCGGGACAGGGGGCGGCATGGACCTTC.

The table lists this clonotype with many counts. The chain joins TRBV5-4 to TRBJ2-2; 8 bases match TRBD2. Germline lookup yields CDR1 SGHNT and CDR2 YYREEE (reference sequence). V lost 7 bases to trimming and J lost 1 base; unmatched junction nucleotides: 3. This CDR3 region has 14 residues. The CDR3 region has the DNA TGTGCCAGCGGGGGACTAGAGAACACCGGGGAGCTGTTTTTT. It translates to CASGGLENTGELFF.

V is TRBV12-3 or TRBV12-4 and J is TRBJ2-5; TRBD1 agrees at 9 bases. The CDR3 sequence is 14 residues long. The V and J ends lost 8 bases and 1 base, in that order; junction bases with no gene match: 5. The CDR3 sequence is CASGRTGAQETQYF. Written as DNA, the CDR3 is TGTGCCAGCGGACGGACAGGGGCCCAAGAGACCCAGTACTTC.

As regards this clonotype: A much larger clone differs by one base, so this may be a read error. The CDR3 coding sequence is TGTGCCAGCAGTTCCGACGGGGGAGGGAATCAGCCCCAGCATTTT. It yields the protein CASSSDGGGNQPQHF. The chain couples TRBV6-2 or TRBV6-3 to TRBJ1-5; D possibly corresponds to TRBD1 (5 bases). From germline, CDR1 is MNHEY and CDR2 SVGEGT. The CDR3 contains 15 residues. V was cut by 4 bases and J by 4 bases, with 14 bases left in between.

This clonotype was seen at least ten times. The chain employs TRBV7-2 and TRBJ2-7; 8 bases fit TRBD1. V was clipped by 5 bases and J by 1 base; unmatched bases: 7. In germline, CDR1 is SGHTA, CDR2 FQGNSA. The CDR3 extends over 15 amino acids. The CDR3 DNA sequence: TGTGCCAGCAGCCCCTGGACAGGGTCGTCCTACGAGCAGTACTTC. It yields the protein CASSPWTGSSYEQYF. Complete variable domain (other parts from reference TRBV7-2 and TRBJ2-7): GAGVSQSPSNKVTEKGKDVELRCDPISGHTALYWYRQSLGQGLEFLIYFQGNSAPDKSGLPSDRFSAERTGGSVSTLTIQRTQQEDSAVYLCASSPWTGSSYEQYFGPGTRLTVT.

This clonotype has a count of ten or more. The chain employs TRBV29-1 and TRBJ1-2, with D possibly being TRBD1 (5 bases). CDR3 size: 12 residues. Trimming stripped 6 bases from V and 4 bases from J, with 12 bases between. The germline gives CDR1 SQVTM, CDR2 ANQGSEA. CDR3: CSVGGGGYGYTF. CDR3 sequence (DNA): TGCAGCGTGGGCGGTGGGGGCTATGGCTACACCTTC.

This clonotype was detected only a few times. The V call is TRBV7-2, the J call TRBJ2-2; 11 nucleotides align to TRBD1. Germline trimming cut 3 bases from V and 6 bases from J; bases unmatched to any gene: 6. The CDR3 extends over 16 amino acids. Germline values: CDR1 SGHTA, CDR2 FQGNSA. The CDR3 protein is CASSFGTGGWAGELFF. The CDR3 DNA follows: TGTGCCAGCAGCTTTGGGACAGGGGGATGGGCCGGGGAGCTGTTTTTT.

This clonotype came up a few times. In nucleotides, the CDR3 is TGCGCCAGCAGCCAGGGCCATGGGGATGAGCAGTTCTTC. Translating gives CASSQGHGDEQFF. The chain couples TRBV4-1 to TRBJ2-1; no reliable D call. Germline-derived CDR1 and CDR2 are MGHRA and YSYEKL. The CDR3 is 13 amino acids. V was trimmed by 3 bases and J by 8 bases, leaving 11 bases between them.